A single T cell receptor (beta chain) is shown here with its context. The sample belongs to a study of blood T cell repertoires in COVID-19. Between the trimmed V and J ends, which lost 5 bases and 1 base, there was a span of 20 bases. The CDR3 length is 17 residues. Germline V CDR1 and CDR2: SEHNR, FQNEAQ (reference sequence). Profiling relied on immunoSEQ multiplex PCR, and the TCRdb table lists in-frame clones only, not all of them. The sample consists of roughly 250,000 clones, around 87% of them appearing once. The sample taken for sequencing was peripheral blood. The receptor comes from a man in his sixties who had recovered from COVID-19. V is TRBV7-9 and J is TRBJ1-2; the D gene is possibly TRBD1 (5 bases). CDR3 nucleotides: TGTGCCAGCAGCCCACCCCGACCAGGGTGGATTAACTATGGCTACACCTTC. The encoded protein is CASSPPRPGWINYGYTF.